This entry describes one TCR beta chain. These data belong to a study of blood T cell repertoires in COVID-19. At the level of the study: Spain, Italy and the United States supplied samples that represented acute and convalescent COVID-19. Sources were T cells, B-cell-depleted T cells, or PBMCs; the material itself was cDNA or gDNA.

Original data processing: It was from reference gene primer amplification that nucleated cell counts were estimated. Profiled with immunoSEQ multiplex PCR; TCRdb holds only in-frame clones, not every one. Clonal size and the V and J genes are those of that table, whereas D and trimming came from the DNA. The sample lists roughly 140,000 clones, around 86% seen once, with more than 8% in the top ten. The V and J ends lost 5 bases and 0 bases respectively, with 11 bases between them. The CDR3 consists of 15 residues. Germline assignment: CDR1 MDHEN and CDR2 SYDVKM. The V gene is TRBV28, the J gene TRBJ1-5, with no clear D. Input material: peripheral blood. The source of this sequence is a human donor in a cohort sampled during active COVID-19. DNA for the CDR3: TGTGCCAGCAGTCCCCAGGAGGATAGCAATCAGCCCCAGCATTTT. Its protein is CASSPQEDSNQPQHF. The entire variable domain, with the rest obtained from reference TRBV28 and TRBJ1-5, is as follows: DVKVTQSSRYLVKRTGEKVFLECVQDMDHENMFWYRQDPGLGLRLIYFSYDVKMKEKGDIPEGYSVSREKKERFSLILESASTNQTSMYLCASSPQEDSNQPQHFGDGTRLSIL.